These 20 T cell receptor beta chains originate from one sample sequenced in a study of response to subunit inactivated influenza vaccine. In TCRdb, the RT-PCR reads were re-called with MiXCR into one record per CDR3 protein. This table holds roughly 290,000 distinct CDR3 sequences, 20% to 25% found once. The sequences come from PBMCs from blood, collected approximately 20 months after vaccination. These receptors were obtained from a man aged 50 to 75 who received an inactivated influenza vaccine.

V gene TRBV25-1 combines with J gene TRBJ2-1, with 8 bases aligning to TRBD2. From germline, CDR1 is MGHDK and CDR2 SYGVNS. The CDR3 is 16 residues long. The V segment lost 6 bases and the J segment 7 bases; nucleotides outside the gene matches: 14. Here the CDR3 DNA reads TGTGCCAGCAGCCCCCCGGGAGTAGCGGGGAAGAATGAGCAGTTCTTC. Translation gives CASSPPGVAGKNEQFF.

This clonotype occurred many times. This chain links TRBV25-1 with TRBJ1-2, with no clear D. Per the germline V gene, CDR1 is MGHDK and CDR2 is SYGVNS. V lost 5 bases, J lost 4 bases, and 8 bases lay in between. The CDR3 length is 12 residues. The CDR3 spells CASSYQSYGYTF. CDR3 DNA sequence: TGTGCCAGCAGTTATCAGAGCTATGGCTACACCTTC.

This clonotype was recorded a few times. The chain links TRBV9 to TRBJ2-7; 8 nucleotides align to TRBD1. The length of the CDR3 is 14 residues. V dropped 0 bases and J dropped 5; count of bases not matched to a gene: 4. Per germline, CDR1 SGDLS and CDR2 YYNGEE. The CDR3 here is CASSVGDRGHEQYF. The CDR3 DNA sequence: TGTGCCAGCAGCGTAGGAGACAGGGGACACGAGCAGTACTTC.

This chain joins TRBV30 and TRBJ1-1; D is unresolved. This CDR3 is built from 15 residues. Germline CDR1 and CDR2: GTSNPN and SVGIG (reference sequence). With 2 bases removed from V and 5 bases from J, the gap between germline ends came to 18 bases. The chain's CDR3 is CAWSLAGVGWTEAFF. The DNA for the CDR3 is TGTGCCTGGAGTCTCGCCGGCGTCGGGTGGACTGAAGCTTTCTTT.

The chain has TRBV7-3 and TRBJ1-1; 9 nucleotides line up with TRBD1. Germline V gives CDR1 SGHTA, CDR2 FQGTGA. There are 14 residues in the CDR3. J lost 3 bases, V lost 5 bases, and 4 bases had no gene match. In DNA, the CDR3 is TGTGCCAGCAGCAGTGACAGGGGGGACACTGAAGCTTTCTTT. Translated: CASSSDRGDTEAFF. Full variable domain (remainder filled in from reference TRBV7-3 and TRBJ1-1): GAGVSQTPSNKVTEKGKYVELRCDPISGHTALYWYRQSLGQGPEFLIYFQGTGAADDSGLPNDRFFAVRPEGSVSTLKIQRTERGDSAVYLCASSSDRGDTEAFFGQGTRLTVV.

This clonotype has more than one count but fewer than ten. The chain uses TRBV20-1 and TRBJ1-1; D unresolved. V was shortened by 1 base and J by 0 bases, with 15 bases between the two germline ends. CDR3 length equals 16 residues. CDR1 DFQATT and CDR2 SNEGSKA come from the germline V gene (reference sequence). The CDR3 region is CSARVAGLTMNTEAFF. The CDR3, as DNA: TGCAGTGCTAGAGTAGCGGGGTTAACCATGAACACTGAAGCTTTCTTT.

The chain recombines TRBV24-1 with TRBJ2-1, with TRBD2 matching 10 bases. This CDR3 comprises 19 residues. Losses at the gene ends were 0 bases for V and 1 base for J; bases not matched to a gene: 8. Germline-derived CDR1 and CDR2 are KGHDR and SFDVKD. The CDR3 loop is CATSDLASGSYGSYNEQFF. DNA for the CDR3: TGTGCCACCAGTGATTTGGCTAGCGGGAGTTATGGATCCTACAATGAGCAGTTCTTC.

This chain joins TRBV29-1 and TRBJ2-7; D gene unclear. Trimming shortened V by 3 bases and J by 6 bases, and 12 bases separated the two germline ends. There are 12 residues in the CDR3. The germline gives CDR1 SQVTM, CDR2 ANQGSEA. The CDR3 DNA reads TGCAGCGTTGACGGTAAGGGTCCCGAGCAGTACTTC. Protein: CSVDGKGPEQYF.

The genes are TRBV20-1 and TRBJ1-6; no clear D gene. Germline CDR1 DFQATT, CDR2 SNEGSKA (reference sequence). This CDR3 has 16 residues. Deletions cut 0 bases from V and 0 bases from J, with 9 bases between. This CDR3 reads CSARDQESSYNSPLHF. In DNA, the CDR3 is TGCAGTGCTAGAGATCAGGAAAGCTCCTATAATTCACCCCTCCACTTT.

This clonotype was seen a handful of times. The chain uses TRBV19 and TRBJ2-7; D is perhaps TRBD2 (7 bases). V was cut by 10 bases and J by 2 bases, with 15 bases left in between. CDR1 and CDR2 (germline): LNHDA, SQIVND (reference sequence). CDR3 size: 13 residues. CDR3 in amino acids: CATSGDTTYEQYF. The CDR3 region has the DNA TGTGCCACCAGCGGGGACACCACCTACGAGCAGTACTTC.

As for this clonotype: Because the CDR3 is missing its conserved closing phenylalanine or tryptophan, this is likely a read error. The J gene is TRBJ2-2, the V gene TRBV7-2; no definite D call. V gave up 4 bases and J gave up 2 bases, with 8 bases separating them. Germline CDR1 SGHTA, CDR2 FQGNSA. There are 14 residues in the CDR3. The CDR3 DNA reads as TGTGCCAGCAGCTCCCTGGGCAACACCGGGGAGCTGTTTGTT. This codes for CASSSLGNTGELFV.

The rearrangement joins TRBV6-1 to TRBJ1-1; D gene unclear. Germline V gene data show CDR1 as MNHNS and CDR2 as SASEGT. The V gene lost 3 bases and the J gene lost 0 bases, with 5 bases spanning the gap. The CDR3 covers 13 residues. In DNA, the CDR3 is TGTGCCAGCAGTGAGAGCATGAACACTGAAGCTTTCTTT. Its translation is CASSESMNTEAFF.

The V and J genes are TRBV27 and TRBJ2-5; D might be TRBD1 (7 bases). Germline V lookup: CDR1 MNHEY, CDR2 SMNVEV (reference sequence). The CDR3 has 16 residues. V was trimmed by 4 bases and J by 5 bases, leaving 20 bases between them. The CDR3 coding sequence is TGTGCCAGCAGTTGGAGCGGAGGGGGCGCAGGGGAGACCCAGTACTTC. It encodes CASSWSGGGAGETQYF.

This chain joins TRBV4-3 and TRBJ2-7; TRBD2 agrees at 7 bases. V trimming: 0 bases; J trimming: 4 bases; junction bases outside the gene matches: 9. Germline-derived CDR1 and CDR2 are LGHNA and YSLEER. CDR3 length: 16 amino acids. In DNA, the CDR3 is TGCGCCAGCAGCCAAGAGGGTGCGGGAGTGGTGTACGAGCAGTACTTC. Translated, it gives CASSQEGAGVVYEQYF.

J is TRBJ2-1 and V is TRBV7-9; TRBD2 aligns across 7 bases. V trimming: 5 bases; J trimming: 3 bases; junction bases outside the gene matches: 10. The CDR3 is 16 amino acids. CDR1 and CDR2 from the germline V gene are SEHNR and FQNEAQ (reference sequence). The CDR3 here is CASSPRGDLIYNEQFF. DNA for the CDR3: TGTGCCAGCAGCCCTCGGGGGGACCTAATCTACAATGAGCAGTTCTTC.

In its sample, this clonotype was seen a few times. V gene TRBV4-3 combines with J gene TRBJ2-7; D gene ambiguous. With 5 bases removed from V and 1 base from J, the gap between germline ends came to 15 bases. In germline, CDR1 is LGHNA, CDR2 YSLEER. The CDR3 has 15 amino acids. The CDR3 is CASSYGSAASYEQYF. The CDR3 bases are TGCGCCAGCAGCTACGGGTCGGCGGCATCCTACGAGCAGTACTTC.

The chain recombines TRBV20-1 with TRBJ2-1, with 8 bases that match TRBD1. The germline CDR1 and CDR2 sequences are DFQATT and SNEGSKA (reference sequence). The junction had 9 bases not matched to a gene; V was cut back by 1 base and J by 7 bases. CDR3 size: 15 residues. The DNA of the CDR3 is TGCAGTGCTAGAGGTCGACAGGGGACAGGTAATGAGCAGTTCTTC. It is translated as CSARGRQGTGNEQFF.

This clonotype has at least ten counts. This chain connects TRBV7-2 to TRBJ1-2; 10 bases agree with TRBD1. The germline gives CDR1 SGHTA, CDR2 FQGNSA. This CDR3 region has 16 residues. The V gene end was trimmed by 5 bases and the J gene end by 4 bases; junction bases not matched to a gene: 10. As DNA, the CDR3 is TGTGCCAGCAGCAACACCCGGACAGGGGGAACCTATGGCTACACCTTC. Translated: CASSNTRTGGTYGYTF.

This chain uses TRBV15 with TRBJ2-7, with D uncertain. This CDR3 is 15 amino acids long. CDR1 and CDR2 from the germline V gene are LNHNV and YYDKDF (reference sequence). The V gene lost 0 bases and the J gene lost 2 bases, with 11 bases spanning the gap. The CDR3 here is CATSREWAAPYEQYF. The CDR3 nucleotides are TGTGCCACCAGCAGAGAGTGGGCAGCACCCTACGAGCAGTACTTC. The full variable domain, completed using reference TRBV15 and TRBJ2-7, is DAMVIQNPRYQVTQFGKPVTLSCSQTLNHNVMYWYQQKSSQAPKLLFHYYDKDFNNEADTPDNFQSRRPNTSFCFLDIRSPGLGDTAMYLCATSREWAAPYEQYFGPGTRLTVT.

The rearrangement joins TRBV6-2 or TRBV6-3 to TRBJ2-2; D not certain. Trimming removed 0 bases from V and 7 bases from J, with 6 bases in between. Germline CDR1 is MNHEY and CDR2 is SVGEGT. The CDR3 contains 13 residues. The DNA for the CDR3 is TGTGCCAGCAGTTACTCGATCTACGGGGAGCTGTTTTTT. It specifies CASSYSIYGELFF.